The rows below give T cell receptor beta chains drawn from one sample of a study of T-cell memory formation after mild COVID-19. TCRdb re-analysed the 5' RACE reads in MiXCR, keeping a single row per CDR3 protein. The sample shows fewer than 250,000 distinct CDR3 sequences, 15% to 20% of them seen only once. The sequenced sample was PBMCs or a T cell subset sorted from them (not recorded which). These receptor sequences come from an adult woman who had mild COVID-19 (a few samples of this study predate the infection). Cell type and time point are not known. The CDR3 runs from the conserved cysteine through the conserved F or W. A D gene is named only where the DNA matches it firmly. Clone size, where shown, is once, few, many, or a class for clones that have expanded.

j_call | clone_size | d_call | v_call | cdr3_nt | cdr3_aa
TRBJ2-5 | many | . | TRBV15 | TGTGCCACCAGCAGAGATCAGGGACCGCAAGAGACCCAGTACTTC | CATSRDQGPQETQYF
TRBJ2-7 | . | TRBD1 | TRBV29-1 | TGCAGCGTTGGGACGGGACAGGGCGTAGACGAGCAGTACTTC | CSVGTGQGVDEQYF
TRBJ2-1 | . | . | TRBV12-3/TRBV12-4 | TGTGCCAGCTCACCGGACAGCTTAAGTGAGCAGTTCTTC | CASSPDSLSEQFF
TRBJ2-2 | few | . | TRBV24-1 | TGTGCCACCAGTGATTTGCAATGGCAGGGGACCGGGGAGCTGTTTTTT | CATSDLQWQGTGELFF
TRBJ2-5 | few | . | TRBV7-2 | TGTGCCAGCAGCCCCATGCAAGAGACCCAGTACTTC | CASSPMQETQYF
TRBJ2-1 | . | . | TRBV5-1 | TGCGCCAGCAGCTTTGATCCCGCGAGGGGCAATGAGCAGTTCTTC | CASSFDPARGNEQFF
TRBJ1-1 | . | . | TRBV5-1 | TGCGCCAGCAGCTTGTTAGGCGGAGAAGCTTTCTTT | CASSLLGGEAFF
TRBJ2-1 | . | . | TRBV7-2 | TGTGCCAGCAGCCCTAATGGGGGCTATGAGCAGTTCTTC | CASSPNGGYEQFF
TRBJ2-3 | . | . | TRBV10-3 | TGTGCCATCTGGACCAGCGGTACAGATACGCAGTATTTT | CAIWTSGTDTQYF
TRBJ1-4 | . | TRBD1 | TRBV25-1 | TGTGCCAGCAGAGGACAGGGAATTAATGAAAAACTGTTTTTT | CASRGQGINEKLFF
TRBJ2-1 | . | . | TRBV6-1 | TGTGCCAGCAGTCTCCCGGCAGGGAGAGCCTACAATGAGCAGTTCTTC | CASSLPAGRAYNEQFF
TRBJ2-1 | few | . | TRBV7-2 | TGTGCCAGCAGCTTATTGGGGGTTTCCTACAATGAGCAGTTCTTC | CASSLLGVSYNEQFF
TRBJ2-7 | many | . | TRBV5-1 | TGCGCCAGCAGCCTCGACAACGCCTACGAGCAGTACTTC | CASSLDNAYEQYF
TRBJ2-7 | many | . | TRBV2 | TGTGCCAGCAGATGGGACCTCAGCTCCTACGAGCAGTACTTC | CASRWDLSSYEQYF
TRBJ2-7 | few | TRBD1 | TRBV29-1 | TGCAGCGTACTTTTTGCGACAGGGGGCTTACCCTACGAGCAGTACTTC | CSVLFATGGLPYEQYF
TRBJ1-4 | few | . | TRBV5-1 | TGCGCCAGCAGCTTCCAGACAACTAATGAAAAACTGTTTTTT | CASSFQTTNEKLFF
TRBJ1-1 | few | . | TRBV20-1 | TGCAGTGCCTCAAGGACCGACACTGAAGCTTTCTTT | CSASRTDTEAFF